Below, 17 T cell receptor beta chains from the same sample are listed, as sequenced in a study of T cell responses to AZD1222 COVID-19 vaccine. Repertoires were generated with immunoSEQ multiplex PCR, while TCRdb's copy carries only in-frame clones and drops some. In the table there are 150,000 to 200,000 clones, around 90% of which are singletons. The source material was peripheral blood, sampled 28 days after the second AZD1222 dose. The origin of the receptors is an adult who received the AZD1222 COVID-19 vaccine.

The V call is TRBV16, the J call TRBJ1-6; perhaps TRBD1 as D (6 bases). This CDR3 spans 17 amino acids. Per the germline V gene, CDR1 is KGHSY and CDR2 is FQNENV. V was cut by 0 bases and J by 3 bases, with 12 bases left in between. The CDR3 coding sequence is TGTGCCAGCAGCCAATCGCGGGGGGGCGGCTATAATTCACCCCTCCACTTT. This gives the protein CASSQSRGGGYNSPLHF.

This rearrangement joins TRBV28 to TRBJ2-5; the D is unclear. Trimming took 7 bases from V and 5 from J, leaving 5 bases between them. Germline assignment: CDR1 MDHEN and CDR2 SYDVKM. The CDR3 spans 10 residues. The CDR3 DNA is TGTGCCAGCATAGGGGAGACCCAGTACTTC. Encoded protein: CASIGETQYF.

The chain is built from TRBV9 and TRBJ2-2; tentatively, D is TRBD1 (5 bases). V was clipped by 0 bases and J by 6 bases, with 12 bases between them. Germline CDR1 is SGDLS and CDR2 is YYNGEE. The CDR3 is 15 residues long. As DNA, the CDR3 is TGTGCCAGCAGCGTAGATGGCAGGGCGGCCGGGGAGCTGTTTTTT. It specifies CASSVDGRAAGELFF.

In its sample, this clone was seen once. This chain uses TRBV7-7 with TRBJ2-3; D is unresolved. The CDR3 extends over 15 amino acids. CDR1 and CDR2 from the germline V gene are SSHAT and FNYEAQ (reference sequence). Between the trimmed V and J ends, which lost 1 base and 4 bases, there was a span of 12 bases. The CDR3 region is CASSLDSLGADTQYF. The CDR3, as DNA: TGTGCCAGCAGCTTAGATAGTTTAGGAGCAGATACGCAGTATTTT.

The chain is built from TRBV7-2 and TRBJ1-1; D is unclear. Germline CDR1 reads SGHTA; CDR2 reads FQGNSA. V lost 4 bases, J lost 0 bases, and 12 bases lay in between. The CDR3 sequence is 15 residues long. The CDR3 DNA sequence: TGTGCCAGCAGCTCGGGAAGTCCCCTGAACACTGAAGCTTTCTTT. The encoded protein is CASSSGSPLNTEAFF.

CDR3 nucleotide sequence: TGTGCCAGCAGTTTATCAGGGAGGCAGCCCCAGCATTTT. Translated, it gives CASSLSGRQPQHF. This chain joins TRBV28 and TRBJ1-5, with a weak D call TRBD1 (5 bases). Trimming pared 1 base from V and 7 bases from J, leaving 8 bases between. The CDR3 is made up of 13 amino acids. Germline lookup yields CDR1 MDHEN and CDR2 SYDVKM.

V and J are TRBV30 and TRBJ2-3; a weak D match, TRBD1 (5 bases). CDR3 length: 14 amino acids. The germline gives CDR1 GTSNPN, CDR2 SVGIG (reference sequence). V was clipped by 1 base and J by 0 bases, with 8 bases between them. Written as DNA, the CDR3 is TGTGCCTGGAGTGCAGGGTTCAGCACAGATACGCAGTATTTT. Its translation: CAWSAGFSTDTQYF.

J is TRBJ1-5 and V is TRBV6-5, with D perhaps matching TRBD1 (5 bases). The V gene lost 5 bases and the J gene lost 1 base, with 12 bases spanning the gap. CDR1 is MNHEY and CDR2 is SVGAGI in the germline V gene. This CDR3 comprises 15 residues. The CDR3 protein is CASSPDRPSNQPQHF. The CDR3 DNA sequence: TGTGCCAGCAGTCCTGACAGACCAAGCAATCAGCCCCAGCATTTT.

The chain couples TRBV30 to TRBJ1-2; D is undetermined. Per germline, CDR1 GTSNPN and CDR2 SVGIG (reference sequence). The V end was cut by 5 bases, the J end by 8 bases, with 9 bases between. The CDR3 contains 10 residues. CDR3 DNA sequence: TGTGCCTGGGGCCCGGGGGGCTACACCTTC. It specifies CAWGPGGYTF.

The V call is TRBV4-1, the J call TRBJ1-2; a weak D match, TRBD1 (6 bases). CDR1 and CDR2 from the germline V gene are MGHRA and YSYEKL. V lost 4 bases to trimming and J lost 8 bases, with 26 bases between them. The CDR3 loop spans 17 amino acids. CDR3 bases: TGCGCCAGCAGCCGTCTAACAAGGGAAGGGGGTCAGGGAGGCTACACCTTC. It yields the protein CASSRLTREGGQGGYTF.

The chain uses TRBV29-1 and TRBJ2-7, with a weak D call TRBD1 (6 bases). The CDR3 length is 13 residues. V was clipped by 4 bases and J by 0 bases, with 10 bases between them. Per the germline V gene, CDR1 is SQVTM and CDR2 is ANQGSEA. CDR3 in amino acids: CSVVQGYSYEQYF. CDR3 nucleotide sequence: TGCAGCGTTGTGCAGGGGTACTCCTACGAGCAGTACTTC.

CDR3 region: CAWRDRPSYNEQFF. CDR3 nucleotide sequence: TGTGCCTGGAGAGATAGACCGTCCTACAATGAGCAGTTCTTC. The chain uses TRBV30 and TRBJ2-1, with D uncertain. Germline V gives CDR1 GTSNPN, CDR2 SVGIG (reference sequence). Trimming cost V 3 bases and J 1 base, with 10 bases left between them. The CDR3 has 14 residues.

In nucleotides, the CDR3 is TGTGCCAGCAGCTACGGTGCCAGTTCTTTCTACGAGCAGTACTTC. Translation: CASSYGASSFYEQYF. The chain links TRBV7-3 to TRBJ2-5; D remains unclear. The tail of the sequence fits TRBJ2-7 better, so the J call may be wrong. This CDR3 is built from 15 residues. In germline, CDR1 is SGHTA, CDR2 FQGTGA.

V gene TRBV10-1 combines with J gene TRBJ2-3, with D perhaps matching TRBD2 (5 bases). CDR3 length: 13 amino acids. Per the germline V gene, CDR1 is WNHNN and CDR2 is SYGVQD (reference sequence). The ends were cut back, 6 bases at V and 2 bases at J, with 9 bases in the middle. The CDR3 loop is CASSLGATDTQYF. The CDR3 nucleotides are TGCGCCAGCAGCCTGGGAGCCACAGATACGCAGTATTTT.

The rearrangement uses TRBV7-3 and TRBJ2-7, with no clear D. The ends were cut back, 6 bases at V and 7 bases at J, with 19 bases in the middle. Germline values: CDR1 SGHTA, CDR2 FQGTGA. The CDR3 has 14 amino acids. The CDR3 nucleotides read TGTGCCAGCAGATTTCCACCCTCCTCCGGGGAGCAGTACTTC. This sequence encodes CASRFPPSSGEQYF. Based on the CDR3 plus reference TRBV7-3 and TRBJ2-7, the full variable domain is GAGVSQTPSNKVTEKGKYVELRCDPISGHTALYWYRQSLGQGPEFLIYFQGTGAADDSGLPNDRFFAVRPEGSVSTLKIQRTERGDSAVYLCASRFPPSSGEQYFGPGTRLTVT.

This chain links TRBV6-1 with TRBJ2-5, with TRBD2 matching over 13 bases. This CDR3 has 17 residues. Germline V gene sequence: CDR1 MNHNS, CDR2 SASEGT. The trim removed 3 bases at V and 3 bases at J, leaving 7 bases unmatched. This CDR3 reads CASSEQGLAGPEETQYF. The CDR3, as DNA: TGTGCCAGCAGTGAGCAGGGACTAGCGGGGCCAGAAGAGACCCAGTACTTC.

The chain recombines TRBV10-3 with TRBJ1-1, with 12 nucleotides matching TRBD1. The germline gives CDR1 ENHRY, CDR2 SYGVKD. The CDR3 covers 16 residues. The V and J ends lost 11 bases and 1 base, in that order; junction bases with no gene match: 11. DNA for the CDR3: TGTGCCTCCCGCCCGGGACAGGGGGCGAGGAACACTGAAGCTTTCTTT. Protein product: CASRPGQGARNTEAFF.